This T cell receptor beta chain was documented in a study of CD8 T cells in ankylosing spondylitis. Study observations and caveats: The study identified a TCR beta motif of under 10 highly homologous variants that appeared characteristic of ankylosing spondylitis blood. A CD8+ phenotype characterized the disease-linked clones, which were relatively rare in peripheral blood. Clones tied to disease were said to be significantly enriched in matched ankylosing spondylitis synovial fluid. Some motif variants were previously reported in reactive arthritis synovial fluid and blood.

Libraries of TCR beta came from quantitative 5'-RACE with molecular barcodes. In TCRdb, the 5' RACE reads were re-called with MiXCR into one record per CDR3 protein. In the table there are approximately 400,000 distinct CDR3 sequences, 26% of which are singletons. Trimming cost V 6 bases and J 1 base; bases outside gene matches: 1. The CDR3 runs 13 residues. This clonotype was detected many times. Its antigen remains unidentified. The sequenced sample was blood, either unsorted or a sorted T cell fraction (not recorded which). This TCR was recovered from a male donor with ankylosing spondylitis. V usage is TRBV12-3 or TRBV12-4 and J usage is TRBJ1-1; 8 nucleotides agree with TRBD1. In nucleotides, the CDR3 is TGTGCCAGCAGAGGGACAGGGAACACTGAAGCTTTCTTT. Translation gives CASRGTGNTEAFF.